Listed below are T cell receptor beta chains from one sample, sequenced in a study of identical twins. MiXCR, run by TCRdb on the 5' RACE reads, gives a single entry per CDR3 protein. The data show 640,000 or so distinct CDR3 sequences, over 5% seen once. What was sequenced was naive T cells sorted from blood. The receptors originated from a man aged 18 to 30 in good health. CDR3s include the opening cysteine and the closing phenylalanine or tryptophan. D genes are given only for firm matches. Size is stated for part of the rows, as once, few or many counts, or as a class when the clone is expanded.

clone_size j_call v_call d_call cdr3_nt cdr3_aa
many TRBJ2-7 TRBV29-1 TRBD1 TGCAGCGTCCCGGACAGGGACGAGCAGTACTTC CSVPDRDEQYF
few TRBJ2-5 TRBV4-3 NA TGCGCCAGCAGCCAAGCAGAACAAGAGACCCAGTACTTC CASSQAEQETQYF
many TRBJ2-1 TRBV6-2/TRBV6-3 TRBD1 TGTGCCAGCAGCTTGGGACAGATTCAGTTCTTC CASSLGQIQFF
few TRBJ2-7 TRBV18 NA TGTGCCAGCTCACCAAGCCCCAGTCGCGAGCAGTACTTC CASSPSPSREQYF
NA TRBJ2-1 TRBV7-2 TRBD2 TGTGCCAGCAGCTTAGCGGGAGGGTTCTCCTACAATGAGCAGTTCTTC CASSLAGGFSYNEQFF
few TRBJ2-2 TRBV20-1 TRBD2 TGCAGTGCTAGATCTCGACTAGCGGGTCCCGGGGACGGGGAGCTGTTTTTT CSARSRLAGPGDGELFF
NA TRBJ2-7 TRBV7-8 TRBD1 TGTGCCAGCAGCTTTTGGGACAGGGGTGACGACGAGCAGTACTTC CASSFWDRGDDEQYF
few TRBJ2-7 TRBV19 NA TGTGCCACCGCGAGGGGCAGGGACTACGAGCAGTACTTC CATARGRDYEQYF
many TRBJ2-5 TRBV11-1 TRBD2 TGTGCCAGCAGCTTAGGCCGGACTAGCGGGAGCGGAGGAGAAGAGACCCAGTACTTC CASSLGRTSGSGGEETQYF
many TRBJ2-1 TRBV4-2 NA TGTGCCAGCAGCCAAGATCTCTCCGCTCTACATGACAATGAGCAGTTCTTC CASSQDLSALHDNEQFF
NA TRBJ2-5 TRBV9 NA TGTGCCAGCAGCGCGCGCCTCAAAGAGACCCAGTACTTC CASSARLKETQYF
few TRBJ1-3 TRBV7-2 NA TGTGCCAGCAGCTTAGGAGGACGTGGAAACACCATATATTTT CASSLGGRGNTIYF
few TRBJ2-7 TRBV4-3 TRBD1 TGCGCCAGCAGCGCCCCCGGACAGGGGAGGGGGCAGTACTTC CASSAPGQGRGQYF
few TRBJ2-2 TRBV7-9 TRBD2 TGTGCCAGCAGCTTAGCGGTGCGGGAGCTGAACACCGGGGAGCTGTTTTTT CASSLAVRELNTGELFF
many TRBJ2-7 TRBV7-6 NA TGTGCCAGCAGCGCCCGGGACCCTTACGAGCAGTACTTC CASSARDPYEQYF
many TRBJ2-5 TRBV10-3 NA TGTGCCATCAGTGAGTCTTTTACTCTGGAGACCCAGTACTTC CAISESFTLETQYF
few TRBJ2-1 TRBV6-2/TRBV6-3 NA TGTGCCAGCAGTCCGTCCGACCTCCGGGAGTCCCATGAGCAGTTCTTC CASSPSDLRESHEQFF